Listed here is a single T cell receptor (beta chain). This clone was recorded at least ten times. The target of this receptor is not known. Per-base quality was not reported, and no clone a single base away is much larger than it. The source of the sample is a study of blood T cell repertoires in COVID-19 (dated by TCRdb to about 2020). Concerning the study at large: Collaborator samples came from the United States, Italy and Spain and covered acute and convalescent phases of COVID-19. The material from the prospective study consisted of cDNA or gDNA derived from T cells, B-cell-depleted T cells, or PBMCs. Deeply sampled blood TCRbeta repertoires from subjects exposed to, actively infected with, or recovered from COVID-19 were included in the dataset. The repertoires were released in a freely available public database meant as a resource for research on the immune response to SARS-CoV-2. The samples were drawn from the first 160 participants of the ongoing ImmuneRACE study and from 1,254 subjects provided by 6 global collaborators. A de-identified subject ID, COVID-19 status, age in years and sex were almost always included in the sample metadata. HLA class I and class II types, where available, came from metadata supplied by the sample provider rather than from assay-based typing. What the research found in general, with its limitations: The quantity of clinical and demographic metadata differed by source and by participant and was supplied without curation.

TCRbeta CDR3 regions were amplified from genomic DNA using the immunoSEQ Assay, a bias-controlled multiplex PCR. Per the source publication's procedure: The number of nucleated cells in each sample was estimated from the amplification of reference gene primers within the assay. To quantify the absolute abundance of each unique TCRbeta CDR3 rearrangement, sequence reads were collapsed and filtered. For each sample, productive Simpson clonality was calculated as the square root of Simpson's diversity index over productive rearrangements. As stored in TCRdb, this immuneACCESS dataset retains in-frame rearrangements with V and J assigned. A fraction of the clones does not appear; measured against another copy, unresolved V genes explain less than half of the discrepancy, and the remainder lacks a known reason. Clonal size and the V and J genes are those of that table, whereas D and trimming came from the DNA. This sample gives roughly 190,000 clones in total; under 80% of them show up just once. Of the sample, around 16% falls within the top ten clones.

The germline V gene yields MNHEY for CDR1 and SVGAGI for CDR2. The trim is 8 bases for V and 3 bases for J, with a gap of 19 bases between the germline ends. There are 15 amino acids in the CDR3, from cysteine to phenylalanine inclusive. Kept here is only the CDR3 DNA, which spans 45 bases and is read in frame from base 1. Participants in the prospective study were enrolled through a virtual design, were aged about 18 to 100 years, and lived in 20 to 30 United States geographic areas. To assign participants to cohorts, the prospective study relied on clinical history that participants themselves reported in a screening survey and a study questionnaire. In the prospective study, mobile phlebotomists collected whole blood, serum and a nasopharyngeal or oropharyngeal swab from each participant. Over a 2-month period, participants in the prospective study had the option of providing additional blood draws and questionnaires. Before DNA extraction, blood samples from the prospective study were shipped at room temperature or frozen.

This receptor was identified in a woman aged 45-65 years with acute COVID-19. The sequenced sample consisted of PBMCs or T cells enriched from blood (not recorded which). This chain is built from TRBV6-5 and TRBJ2-5; perhaps TRBD1 is the D gene, with 6 bases matching. The CDR3 in this case is CASQRGRGTKETQYF. The nucleotide sequence is TGTGCCAGCCAACGGGGCAGGGGAACAAAAGAGACCCAGTACTTC.